This TCR beta chain came from a study of CD8+CD57+ T cells in acquired aplastic anemia. Study-level results: Sharing between patients and controls was observed for roughly 30 CD8+ CDR3 sequences.

TCR beta VDJ combinations and CDR3 sequences were profiled from genomic DNA. TCRdb re-analysed the reads in MiXCR, keeping a single row per CDR3 protein. Of 75,000 to 100,000 distinct CDR3 sequences in the sample, about 67% were seen once. Notes on this clonotype: Its specificity is not known.

Patients chosen for sequencing had CD8+CD57+ cells that had expanded, as shown by flow cytometry. CDR3 length: 15 residues. CDR1 and CDR2 from the germline V gene are SGHTA and FQGTGA. V lost 4 bases to trimming and J lost 0 bases; unmatched junction nucleotides: 6. This TCR was recovered from a human donor with aplastic anemia. Sequencing used sorted CD4+, CD8+, or CD8+CD57+ T cells (not recorded which) from PBMCs. The V gene is TRBV7-3, the J gene TRBJ2-7, with 7 bases identical to TRBD2. The CDR3 sequence is CASSYIAGASYEQYF. Written as DNA, the CDR3 is TGTGCCAGCAGCTACATAGCGGGTGCCTCCTACGAGCAGTACTTC.